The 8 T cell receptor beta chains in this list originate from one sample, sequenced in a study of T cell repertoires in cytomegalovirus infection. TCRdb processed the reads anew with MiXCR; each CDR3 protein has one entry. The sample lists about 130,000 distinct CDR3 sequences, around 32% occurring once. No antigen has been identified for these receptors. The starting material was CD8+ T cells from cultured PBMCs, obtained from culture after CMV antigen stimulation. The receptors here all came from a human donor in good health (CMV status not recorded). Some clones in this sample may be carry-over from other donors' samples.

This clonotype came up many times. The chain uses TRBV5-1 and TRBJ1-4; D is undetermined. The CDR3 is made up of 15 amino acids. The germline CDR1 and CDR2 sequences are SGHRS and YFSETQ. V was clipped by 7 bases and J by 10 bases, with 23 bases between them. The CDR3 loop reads CASADDPHSDGKLFF. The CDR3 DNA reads TGCGCCAGCGCCGATGACCCTCATAGCGACGGAAAACTGTTTTTT.

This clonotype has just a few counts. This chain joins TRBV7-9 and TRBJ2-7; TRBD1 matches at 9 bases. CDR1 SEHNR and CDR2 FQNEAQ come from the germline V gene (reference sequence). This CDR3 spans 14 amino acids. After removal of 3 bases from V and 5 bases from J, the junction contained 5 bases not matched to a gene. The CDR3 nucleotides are TGTGCCAGCAGCTTGGGGACAGGGATCCACGAGCAGTACTTC. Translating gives CASSLGTGIHEQYF.

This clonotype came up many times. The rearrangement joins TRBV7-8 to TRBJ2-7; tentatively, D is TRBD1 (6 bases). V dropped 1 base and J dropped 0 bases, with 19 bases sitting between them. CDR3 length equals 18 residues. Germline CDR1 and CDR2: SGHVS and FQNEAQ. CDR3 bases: TGTGCCAGCAGCTTAGATTATCCGGGACACCCAAGCTCCTACGAGCAGTACTTC. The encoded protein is CASSLDYPGHPSSYEQYF.

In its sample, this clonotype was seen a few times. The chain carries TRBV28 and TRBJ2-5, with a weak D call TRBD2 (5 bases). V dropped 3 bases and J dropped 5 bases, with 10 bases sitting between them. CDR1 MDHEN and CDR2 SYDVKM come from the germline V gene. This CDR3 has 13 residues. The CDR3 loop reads CASSFPGIETQYF. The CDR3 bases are TGTGCCAGCAGTTTCCCGGGGATCGAGACCCAGTACTTC.

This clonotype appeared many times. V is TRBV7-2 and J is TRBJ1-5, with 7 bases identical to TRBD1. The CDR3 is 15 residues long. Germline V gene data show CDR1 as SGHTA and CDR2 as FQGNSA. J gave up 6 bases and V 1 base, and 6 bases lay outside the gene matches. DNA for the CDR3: TGTGCCAGCAGCTTAGATGACAGGGAGAGTCAGCCCCAGCATTTT. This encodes CASSLDDRESQPQHF.

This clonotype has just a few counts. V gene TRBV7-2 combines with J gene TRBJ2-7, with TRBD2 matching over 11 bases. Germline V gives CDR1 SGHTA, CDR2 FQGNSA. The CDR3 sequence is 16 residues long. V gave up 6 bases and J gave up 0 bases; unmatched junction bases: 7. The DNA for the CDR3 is TGTGCCAGCAGATTCACTAGCGGGGGCCACTCCTACGAGCAGTACTTC. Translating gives CASRFTSGGHSYEQYF.

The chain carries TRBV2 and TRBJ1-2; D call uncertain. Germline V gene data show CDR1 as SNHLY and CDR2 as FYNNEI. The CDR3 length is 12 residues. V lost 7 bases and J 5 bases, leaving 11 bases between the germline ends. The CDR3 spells CASTLVLYGYTF. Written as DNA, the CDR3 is TGTGCCAGCACTCTCGTCCTTTATGGCTACACCTTC.

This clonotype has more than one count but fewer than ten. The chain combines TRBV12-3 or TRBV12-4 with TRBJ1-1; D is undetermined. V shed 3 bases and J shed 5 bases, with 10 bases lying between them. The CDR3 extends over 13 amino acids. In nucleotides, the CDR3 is TGTGCCAGCAGTTTGCAGGATGGGACTGAAGCTTTCTTT. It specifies CASSLQDGTEAFF.